This is a list of T cell receptor beta chains from one sample in a study of radiotherapy plus CTLA-4 blockade in lung cancer. Sequencing was performed with immunoSEQ multiplex PCR; in TCRdb, only in-frame clones are kept and a portion is missing. The sample comprises around 38,000 clones, approximately 86% of which are singletons, and under 25% rests with the top ten. The sample here was peripheral blood, taken from a patient treated with radiotherapy plus ipilimumab. The receptor source for this set is a human donor with non-small cell lung cancer whose response to radiotherapy plus ipilimumab could not be evaluated. Both conserved end residues are part of each CDR3. D genes are given only for firm matches. Only some rows state a clone size, as once, few, many or a class for expanded clones.

abundance	v_gene	j_gene	d_gene	CDR3nt	CDR3aa
NA	TRBV27	TRBJ1-1	NA	TGTGCCAGCAGTTCGACAGCCAGGGCTGAAGCTTTCTTT	CASSSTARAEAFF
once	TRBV6-1	TRBJ2-7	TRBD1	TGTGCCAGCACCGACAGCAGGGGGCGGGACGAGCAGTACTTC	CASTDSRGRDEQYF
NA	TRBV6-1	TRBJ1-1	NA	TGTGCCAGCAGTCTGGGACAACGGAACACTGAAGCTTTCTTT	CASSLGQRNTEAFF
NA	TRBV28	TRBJ2-4	NA	TGTGCCAGCAGTCAGGGGTCAGCCAAAAACATTCAGTACTTC	CASSQGSAKNIQYF
NA	TRBV5-1	TRBJ2-1	TRBD1	TGCGCCAGCAGCCTCCGGGACAGCTCCTACAATGAGCAGTTCTTC	CASSLRDSSYNEQFF
NA	TRBV6-5	TRBJ1-5	TRBD1	TGTGCCAGCAGCCGGGACAGTGGCCAGCCCCAGCATTTT	CASSRDSGQPQHF
once	TRBV11-2	TRBJ2-3	TRBD1	TGTGCCAGCAGCTCCAACAGGGGCGGATTTCTTAACACAGATACGCAGTATTTT	CASSSNRGGFLNTDTQYF
NA	TRBV6-6	TRBJ2-1	TRBD2	TGTGCCAACCGAGGTAGCGGGAGGGATGAGCAGTTCTTC	CANRGSGRDEQFF
NA	TRBV15	TRBJ2-1	NA	TGTGCCACCAGCAGAGATGCCGTTGCGGGTCATGAGCAGTTCTTC	CATSRDAVAGHEQFF
NA	TRBV6-1	TRBJ1-2	NA	TGTGCCAGCAGTGAAGACAGCTATGGCTACACCTTC	CASSEDSYGYTF
few	TRBV4-2	TRBJ2-7	TRBD2	TGTGCCAGCAGCCTAGGTGGGACTAGCGGCTCCTACGAGCAGTACTTC	CASSLGGTSGSYEQYF
NA	TRBV6-6	TRBJ2-1	TRBD1	TGTGCCAGCAGTTTAGACAGGGGCGGTGAGCAGTTCTTC	CASSLDRGGEQFF
NA	TRBV7-9	TRBJ2-7	NA	TGTGCCAGCAGCTTAGTATCAATAGGACCTCGCCACAGGGCCTACGAGCAGTACTTC	CASSLVSIGPRHRAYEQYF
NA	TRBV7-9	TRBJ2-4	TRBD1	TGTGCCAGCAGCTCCGGACAGGGCATTCAGTACTTC	CASSSGQGIQYF
NA	TRBV2	TRBJ1-1	TRBD1	TGTGCCAGTACCGGACAGGGGTCATCGAACACTGAAGCTTTCTTT	CASTGQGSSNTEAFF
few	TRBV5-1	TRBJ2-2	NA	TGCGCCAGCAGCTTGCGGACACCCGACAGGAGAACCGGGGAGCTGTTTTTT	CASSLRTPDRRTGELFF
NA	TRBV29-1	TRBJ1-2	NA	TGCAGCGTTTCAAGAGCTAACTATGGCTACACCTTC	CSVSRANYGYTF
once	TRBV5-8	TRBJ2-5	TRBD2	TGTGCCAGCAGCTTCGGGGGACTAGCGGGGAGAGAGACCCAGTACTTC	CASSFGGLAGRETQYF
NA	TRBV29-1	TRBJ1-2	TRBD1	TGCAGCGTGGACGGACAGGGAGGGTGGTATGGCTACACCTTC	CSVDGQGGWYGYTF
NA	TRBV25-1	TRBJ2-3	TRBD2	TGTGCCAGCAGTGGGGAGGGTGGTACTAGCACAGATACGCAGTATTTT	CASSGEGGTSTDTQYF
NA	TRBV2	TRBJ1-4	TRBD1	TGTGCCAGCAGCGTAAAACAGGGGTTTAATGAAAAACTGTTTTTT	CASSVKQGFNEKLFF
NA	TRBV4-3	TRBJ2-3	TRBD1	TGCGCCAGCAGCCAAGAGACAGGGGCGGGTTGGGTAGATACGCAGTATTTT	CASSQETGAGWVDTQYF
NA	TRBV6-1	TRBJ2-7	NA	TGTGCCAGCAGGGTCTCGGGGGTTGTGCAGTACTTC	CASRVSGVVQYF
NA	TRBV21-1	TRBJ1-5	NA	TGTGCCAGCAGCAGGGGACAGTTCCCCCATCAGCCCCAGCATTTT	CASSRGQFPHQPQHF
NA	TRBV28	TRBJ1-2	NA	TGTGCCAGCAGTTTGGTACGGAGGTCTGGCTACACCTTC	CASSLVRRSGYTF
NA	TRBV6-1	TRBJ2-1	TRBD2	TGTGCCAGCAGTGAAGCGGGAGGGCCCTATTATGAACAGTTCTTC	CASSEAGGPYYEQFF
NA	TRBV11-2	TRBJ2-3	TRBD2	TGTGCCAGCAGCTTAACTTCTGCTAGCGGGAGAACAGATACGCAGTATTTT	CASSLTSASGRTDTQYF